This T cell receptor (beta chain) was recorded in a study of blood T cell repertoires in COVID-19. Study summary: PBMCs, B-cell-depleted T cells, or T cells provided the cDNA or gDNA that made up the material.

CDR3 length equals 13 residues. V was pared by 1 base and J by 9 bases, with 7 bases between. Germline V gene lookup returns CDR1 SGHAT and CDR2 FQNNGV. Original analysis: Reference gene primers were amplified, and this amplification served to estimate nucleated cell counts. TCRdb's copy holds only in-frame clones and misses some; the assay was immunoSEQ multiplex PCR. V and J calls and clone size come straight from that table; D and trimming were deduced from the DNA. The sample carries about 230,000 clones, over 75% recorded once. This sequence originates from a woman of 80 years or more with acute or convalescent COVID-19. V gene TRBV11-2 combines with J gene TRBJ1-6; D is undetermined. What was sequenced was peripheral blood. CDR3 amino acids: CASSLVGSSPLHF. CDR3 in DNA: TGTGCCAGCAGCTTAGTTGGGAGTTCACCCCTCCACTTT.